These 27 T cell receptor beta chains share one sample of origin, sequenced in a study of shared clonotypes between healthy human individuals. The protocol was immunoSEQ multiplex PCR, while the TCRdb copy is restricted to in-frame clones and leaves out a portion. This table holds approximately 330,000 clones, more than 60% found once. The specimen sequenced was memory CD4+ T cells sorted from blood. Documented subset: CD45RA-negative fraction. The receptor source for this set is a man aged 25-45 years in good health.

As to this clone: Other nucleotide sequences in the sample specify the same CDR3. This chain joins TRBV5-5 and TRBJ1-2; perhaps TRBD1 as D (5 bases). This CDR3 has 16 amino acids. V was shortened by 3 bases and J by 4 bases, with 19 bases between the two germline ends. Germline values: CDR1 SGHKS, CDR2 YYEKEE (reference sequence). CDR3 sequence reads: CASSSGTDNSFYGYTF. CDR3 coding DNA: TGTGCCAGCAGCTCTGGGACGGACAACTCTTTCTATGGCTACACCTTC.

This clone was counted a few times. The genes are TRBV10-1 and TRBJ2-2; D unresolved. V lost 5 bases and J lost 6, with 22 bases in between. The germline CDR1 and CDR2 sequences are WNHNN and SYGVQD (reference sequence). The CDR3 runs 17 residues. CDR3 nucleotide sequence: TGCGCCAGCAGTCCCCCCCCTGCTGATGGTATTCCCGGGGAGCTGTTTTTT. It codes for CASSPPPADGIPGELFF.

This rearrangement joins TRBV29-1 to TRBJ2-5; TRBD2 matches 8 bases. The end of the DNA is better explained by TRBJ2-7, so the J call may be wrong. CDR1 is SQVTM and CDR2 is ANQGSEA in the germline V gene. The CDR3 is made up of 14 amino acids. The CDR3 loop is CSVLGLAGLYEQYF. Written as DNA, the CDR3 is TGCAGCGTCCTCGGGCTAGCGGGTCTCTACGAGCAGTACTTC.

This chain uses TRBV18 with TRBJ2-2; D gene unclear. Germline V CDR1 and CDR2: KGHSH, LQKENI. This CDR3 has 14 amino acids. Trimming cost V 0 bases and J 3 bases, with 5 bases left between them. CDR3 sequence reads: CASSPPIDTGELFF. The CDR3 DNA reads TGTGCCAGCTCACCACCGATTGACACCGGGGAGCTGTTTTTT.

This clone was detected only a few times. The chain links TRBV7-2 to TRBJ2-3, with a weak D call TRBD2 (6 bases). Germline CDR1 is SGHTA and CDR2 is FQGNSA. The CDR3 spans 12 residues. Trimming took off 5 bases at V and 7 bases at J, with 10 bases between the two ends. The DNA of the CDR3 is TGTGCCAGCAGCCCCCTAGCGAATACGCAGTATTTT. This gives the protein CASSPLANTQYF.

The rearrangement joins TRBV15 to TRBJ2-1, with 9 bases lining up with TRBD1. Germline V gene lookup returns CDR1 LNHNV and CDR2 YYDKDF (reference sequence). The V segment lost 5 bases and the J segment 1 base; nucleotides outside the gene matches: 6. The CDR3 covers 16 residues. Here the CDR3 reads CATSAPGTGSYNEQFF. CDR3 in DNA: TGTGCCACCAGCGCTCCCGGGACAGGGTCCTACAATGAGCAGTTCTTC.

The rearrangement joins TRBV5-4 to TRBJ2-2, with 8 bases fitting TRBD2. Germline trimming cut 4 bases from V and 3 bases from J; bases unmatched to any gene: 8. The CDR3 is 16 residues long. Looked up from germline, CDR1 is SGHNT and CDR2 is YYREEE (reference sequence). CDR3 in amino acids: CASSRGGAADTGELFF. CDR3 nucleotides: TGTGCCAGCAGCCGGGGGGGAGCGGCTGACACCGGGGAGCTGTTTTTT.

This chain connects TRBV9 to TRBJ2-7; 7 positions agree with TRBD1. The CDR3 has 15 amino acids. The trim removed 3 bases at V and 1 base at J, leaving 7 bases unmatched. Looked up from germline, CDR1 is SGDLS and CDR2 is YYNGEE. The CDR3 here is CASSEGTAGSYEQYF. Here the CDR3 DNA reads TGTGCCAGCAGCGAAGGGACAGCTGGGTCCTACGAGCAGTACTTC.

The genes are TRBV7-9 and TRBJ2-3; 11 bases are a match to TRBD2. The CDR3 is 16 residues long. CDR1 SEHNR and CDR2 FQNEAQ come from the germline V gene (reference sequence). Trimming cost V 5 bases and J 4 bases; bases outside gene matches: 8. The CDR3 loop reads CASSPNTSGGADTQYF. For the CDR3, the DNA is TGTGCCAGCAGCCCAAACACTAGCGGGGGCGCAGATACGCAGTATTTT. The complete variable domain, with remaining parts taken from reference TRBV7-9 and TRBJ2-3, reads DTGVSQNPRHKITKRGQNVTFRCDPISEHNRLYWYRQTLGQGPEFLTYFQNEAQLEKSRLLSDRFSAERPKGSFSTLEIQRTEQGDSAMYLCASSPNTSGGADTQYFGPGTRLTVL.

The chain employs TRBV6-5 and TRBJ2-7; 7 bases align to TRBD2. This CDR3 is 12 amino acids long. V was pared by 0 bases and J by 12 bases, with 5 bases of the junction left unmatched. Germline V gene lookup returns CDR1 MNHEY and CDR2 SVGAGI. As DNA, the CDR3 is TGTGCCAGCAGTTACTCGAGCGGGGTAATGTACTTC. Amino acids: CASSYSSGVMYF.

The chain employs TRBV5-4 and TRBJ1-2; tentatively, D is TRBD1 (5 bases). The CDR3 contains 14 residues. From germline, CDR1 is SGHNT and CDR2 YYREEE (reference sequence). Trimming removed 2 bases at V and 0 bases at J, with 8 bases between. DNA of the CDR3: TGTGCCAGCAGCTTTGGAGGGGCTAACTATGGCTACACCTTC. This sequence encodes CASSFGGANYGYTF. The variable domain in full, completed from reference TRBV5-4 and TRBJ1-2, reads ETGVTQSPTHLIKTRGQQVTLRCSSQSGHNTVSWYQQALGQGPQFIFQYYREEENGRGNFPPRFSGLQFPNYSSELNVNALELDDSALYLCASSFGGANYGYTFGSGTRLTVV.

The chain has TRBV7-9 and TRBJ2-7; D is undetermined. CDR1 is SEHNR and CDR2 is FQNEAQ in the germline V gene (reference sequence). This CDR3 is 14 amino acids long. The V end lost 4 bases, the J end lost 4 bases, and 14 bases lay between the germline ends. The chain's CDR3 is CASSSAVHRYEQYF. Written as DNA, the CDR3 is TGTGCCAGCAGCTCAGCCGTTCACCGATACGAGCAGTACTTC.

The rearrangement links TRBV2 to TRBJ2-3; 10 nucleotides agree with TRBD2. The CDR3 extends over 16 amino acids. CDR1 is SNHLY, CDR2 FYNNEI, per germline. Unmatched junction bases numbered 6, after V lost 4 bases and J lost 2 bases. CDR3 residues: CASSARTSGYTDTQYF. The CDR3 DNA reads TGTGCCAGCAGTGCAAGGACTAGCGGTTACACAGATACGCAGTATTTT.

About this clone: A far more abundant clone sits one base away, making this likely a read error. Different DNA sequences within this sample yield the same CDR3. The chain joins TRBV5-4 to TRBJ1-1; 7 nucleotides match TRBD1. Looked up from germline, CDR1 is SGHNT and CDR2 is YYREEE (reference sequence). CDR3 length equals 15 residues. In DNA form, the CDR3 reads TGCGCCAGCAGCTTGGTGGAGGGGGCAGTGACTGAAGCTTTCTTT. It translates to CASSLVEGAVTEAFF.

The chain couples TRBV4-3 to TRBJ2-1; the match to TRBD2 covers 9 bases. V gave up 0 bases and J gave up 4 bases; unmatched junction bases: 10. The CDR3 has 18 amino acids. Germline values: CDR1 LGHNA, CDR2 YSLEER. CDR3 loop: CASSQEGVVTSGYNEQFF. For the CDR3, the DNA is TGCGCCAGCAGCCAAGAAGGGGTTGTGACTAGCGGTTACAATGAGCAGTTCTTC.

The chain is built from TRBV10-3 and TRBJ1-3; tentative D call: TRBD1 (5 bases). CDR1 and CDR2 from the germline V gene are ENHRY and SYGVKD. There are 16 residues in the CDR3. Deletions cut 0 bases from V and 3 bases from J, with 12 bases between. CDR3 sequence: CAISESWLQVGNTIYF. CDR3 in DNA: TGTGCCATCAGTGAGTCGTGGTTACAGGTTGGAAACACCATATATTTT.

The chain uses TRBV7-8 and TRBJ2-3; 7 nucleotides agree with TRBD2. The CDR3 consists of 15 residues. Germline CDR1 and CDR2: SGHVS and FQNEAQ. The junction had 6 bases not matched to a gene; V was cut back by 0 bases and J by 6 bases. The CDR3 reads CASSLAVAGADTQYF. The CDR3 region has the DNA TGTGCCAGCAGCTTAGCTGTGGCGGGAGCGGATACGCAGTATTTT.

V is TRBV10-2 and J is TRBJ2-7, with D tentatively TRBD2 (5 bases). The CDR3 has 14 residues. Germline CDR1 reads WSHSY; CDR2 reads SAAADI. V dropped 8 bases and J dropped 5 bases, with 19 bases sitting between them. The CDR3 loop is CASGVDGGGDEQYF. As DNA, the CDR3 is TGCGCCAGCGGGGTGGACGGAGGCGGCGACGAGCAGTACTTC.

The chain recombines TRBV27 with TRBJ2-7; 7 positions match TRBD2. V lost 4 bases and J lost 1; bases outside the gene matches: 7. The germline gives CDR1 MNHEY, CDR2 SMNVEV (reference sequence). The CDR3 loop spans 15 amino acids. In DNA, the CDR3 is TGTGCCAGCAGTTATAAAGGACTAGGGTCCTACGAGCAGTACTTC. Translating gives CASSYKGLGSYEQYF.

The chain employs TRBV5-6 and TRBJ2-7, with a weak D call TRBD2 (6 bases). Trimming took off 3 bases at V and 9 bases at J, with 13 bases between the two ends. Germline-derived CDR1 and CDR2 are SGHDT and YYEEEE. The CDR3 is 12 amino acids. CDR3 loop: CASSWAGMGQYF. The CDR3 nucleotides are TGTGCCAGCAGCTGGGCGGGAATGGGGCAGTACTTC.

The chain joins TRBV7-2 to TRBJ2-7; TRBD2 agrees at 7 bases. The CDR3 is made up of 19 amino acids. Germline V gene sequence: CDR1 SGHTA, CDR2 FQGNSA. V dropped 5 bases and J dropped 3; count of bases not matched to a gene: 22. The CDR3 spells CASSRPPLGGRGIVYEQYF. CDR3 coding DNA: TGTGCCAGCAGCCGACCGCCGTTAGGTGGGAGGGGAATAGTCTACGAGCAGTACTTC.

Only a few counts were recorded for this clone. The gene calls are TRBV5-1 and TRBJ1-2, with a possible D match to TRBD1 (6 bases). Germline V gene lookup returns CDR1 SGHRS and CDR2 YFSETQ. Trimming pared 4 bases from V and 6 bases from J, leaving 22 bases between. The CDR3 is made up of 16 amino acids. CDR3 in amino acids: CASSRWTDPPVDGYTF. The CDR3 bases are TGCGCCAGCAGCCGCTGGACAGATCCCCCTGTGGATGGCTACACCTTC.

The chain has TRBV7-2 and TRBJ2-5; D might be TRBD2 (6 bases). The CDR3 has 14 amino acids. Germline V gives CDR1 SGHTA, CDR2 FQGNSA. V was clipped by 5 bases and J by 5 bases, with 15 bases between them. This CDR3 reads CASSRGRNRETQYF. The CDR3 nucleotides read TGTGCCAGCAGCCGAGGGAGGAATCGGGAGACCCAGTACTTC.

This clone was found once. V is TRBV7-2 and J is TRBJ2-6; a weak D match, TRBD1 (7 bases). Germline assignment: CDR1 SGHTA and CDR2 FQGNSA. Deletions cut 5 bases from V and 4 bases from J, with 24 bases between. The CDR3 contains 19 residues. CDR3 in DNA: TGTGCCAGCAGCATACCCAGGGGGGTCCCCGTTCCCGGGGCCAACGTCCTGACTTTC. It translates to CASSIPRGVPVPGANVLTF. The variable domain in full, completed from reference TRBV7-2 and TRBJ2-6, reads GAGVSQSPSNKVTEKGKDVELRCDPISGHTALYWYRQSLGQGLEFLIYFQGNSAPDKSGLPSDRFSAERTGGSVSTLTIQRTQQEDSAVYLCASSIPRGVPVPGANVLTFGAGSRLTVL.

The sample holds a few counts of this clone. This chain connects TRBV7-9 to TRBJ2-3; no clear D gene. Germline-derived CDR1 and CDR2 are SEHNR and FQNEAQ (reference sequence). The CDR3 contains 15 residues. V was trimmed by 1 base and J by 1 base, leaving 9 bases between them. Here the CDR3 reads CASSLVNVGTDTQYF. The CDR3 nucleotides read TGTGCCAGCAGCTTAGTCAACGTGGGCACAGATACGCAGTATTTT. Drawing the rest from reference TRBV7-9 and TRBJ2-3, the complete variable domain is DTGVSQNPRHKITKRGQNVTFRCDPISEHNRLYWYRQTLGQGPEFLTYFQNEAQLEKSRLLSDRFSAERPKGSFSTLEIQRTEQGDSAMYLCASSLVNVGTDTQYFGPGTRLTVL.

CDR3 nucleotide sequence: TGTGCCAGCTCAACCGCGGCAGGGGCAAATGAAAAACTGTTTTTT. As protein: CASSTAAGANEKLFF. This chain joins TRBV18 and TRBJ1-4, with D possibly matching TRBD1 (6 bases). Germline loops: CDR1 KGHSH, CDR2 LQKENI. The ends were cut back, 5 bases at V and 5 bases at J, with 15 bases in the middle. The CDR3 length is 15 residues.

This clone was seen once. For the CDR3, the DNA is TGTGCCAGTAGACGGCGGGGGGCAACTAATGAAAAACTGTTTTTT. Translated: CASRRRGATNEKLFF. This rearrangement joins TRBV19 to TRBJ1-4, with a possible D match to TRBD1 (5 bases). Trimming pared 6 bases from V and 0 bases from J, leaving 11 bases between. Germline V gene lookup returns CDR1 LNHDA and CDR2 SQIVND (reference sequence). The CDR3 totals 15 residues. Variable domain in full (rest from reference TRBV19 and TRBJ1-4): DGGITQSPKYLFRKEGQNVTLSCEQNLNHDAMYWYRQDPGQGLRLIYYSQIVNDFQKGDIAEGYSVSREKKESFPLTVTSAQKNPTAFYLCASRRRGATNEKLFFGSGTQLSVL.